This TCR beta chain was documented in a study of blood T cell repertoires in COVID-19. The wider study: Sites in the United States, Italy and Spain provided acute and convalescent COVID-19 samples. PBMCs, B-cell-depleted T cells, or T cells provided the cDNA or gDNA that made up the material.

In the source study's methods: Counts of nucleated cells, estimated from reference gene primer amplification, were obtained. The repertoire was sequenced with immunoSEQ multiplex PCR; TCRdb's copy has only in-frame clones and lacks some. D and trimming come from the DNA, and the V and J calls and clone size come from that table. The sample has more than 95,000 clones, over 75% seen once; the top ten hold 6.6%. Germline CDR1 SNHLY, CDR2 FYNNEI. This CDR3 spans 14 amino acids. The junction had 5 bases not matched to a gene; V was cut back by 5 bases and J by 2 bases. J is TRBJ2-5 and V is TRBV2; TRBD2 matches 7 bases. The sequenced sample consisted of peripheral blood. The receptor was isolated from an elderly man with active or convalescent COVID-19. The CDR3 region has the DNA TGTGCCAGCAGTCGACCGGGGGGACAAGAGACCCAGTACTTC. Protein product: CASSRPGGQETQYF.